These 8 T cell receptor beta chains were sequenced from one sample in a study of regulatory T cells in long-lasting Graves disease. Indicated time point: newly diagnosed GD, antithyroid drugs for less than 3 months. The TCR library was prepared using RNA isolated from PBMCs. In building TCR beta libraries, iRepertoire HTBI primers were used together with Arm-PCR of CDR3 regions. MiXCR was run by TCRdb on the multiplex PCR reads, yielding one entry per CDR3 protein. The sample consists of 500,000 to 700,000 distinct CDR3 sequences, roughly 15% of them appearing once. These data are also associated with another study on T cells in Graves' hyperthyroidism and ophthalmopathy.

Sequenced here: peripheral blood mononuclear cells (PBMCs), sampled at new diagnosis, from a patient treated with antithyroid drugs. These receptor sequences come from a woman between 25 and 40 years old with Graves disease.

Many counts were recorded for this clonotype. The chain is built from TRBV28 and TRBJ1-4, with D perhaps matching TRBD1 (6 bases). Germline CDR1 and CDR2: MDHEN and SYDVKM. V was clipped by 6 bases and J by 5 bases, with 10 bases between them. The CDR3 is 13 amino acids. In DNA form, the CDR3 reads TGTGCCAGCAGCAATGGACAGAATGAAAAACTGTTTTTT. Encoded protein: CASSNGQNEKLFF.

This clonotype has only a few counts. The V gene is TRBV7-2, the J gene TRBJ2-5; D remains unclear. This CDR3 spans 12 amino acids. The V end lost 2 bases, the J end lost 5 bases, and 6 bases lay between the germline ends. Germline CDR1 SGHTA, CDR2 FQGNSA. The CDR3 protein is CASSLLPETQYF. The CDR3 nucleotides are TGTGCCAGCAGCTTATTACCGGAGACCCAGTACTTC.

This clonotype has just a few counts. The V gene is TRBV5-1, the J gene TRBJ1-1; a weak D match, TRBD1 (5 bases). This CDR3 spans 13 amino acids. Trimming removed 7 bases from V and 1 base from J, with 11 bases in between. Germline CDR1 is SGHRS and CDR2 is YFSETQ. The CDR3 loop reads CASRDDRNTEAFF. As DNA, the CDR3 is TGCGCCAGCCGGGACGACAGGAACACTGAAGCTTTCTTT.

This chain uses TRBV7-9 with TRBJ1-1, with TRBD1 matching 7 bases. The CDR3 contains 16 residues. V was clipped by 4 bases and J by 1 base; unmatched bases: 9. The V gene's germline CDR1 is SEHNR and CDR2 FQNEAQ (reference sequence). The chain's CDR3 is CASSSQGGGRNTEAFF. CDR3 sequence (DNA): TGTGCCAGCAGCTCCCAAGGAGGGGGCAGGAACACTGAAGCTTTCTTT.

This clonotype was found a few times. This chain joins TRBV7-9 and TRBJ2-5, with TRBD2 matching over 10 bases. This CDR3 has 16 residues. The junction had 8 bases not matched to a gene; V was cut back by 2 bases and J by 5 bases. Germline V gene lookup returns CDR1 SEHNR and CDR2 FQNEAQ (reference sequence). The CDR3 nucleotides read TGTGCCAGCAGCTTACCAGCGGGAGGGCCCTGGGAGACCCAGTACTTC. The encoded protein is CASSLPAGGPWETQYF.

This clonotype has ten or more counts. The chain couples TRBV10-3 to TRBJ2-1, with D perhaps TRBD1 (6 bases). Trimming cost V 3 bases and J 3 bases, with 15 bases left between them. Germline V CDR1 and CDR2: ENHRY, SYGVKD. The CDR3 has 16 amino acids. CDR3 sequence: CAISEQGPSFYNEQFF. DNA for the CDR3: TGTGCCATCAGTGAACAGGGTCCTAGCTTCTACAATGAGCAGTTCTTC.

The chain carries TRBV30 and TRBJ2-1; D is unclear. Trimming took off 5 bases at V and 4 bases at J, with 6 bases between the two ends. Germline V gene data show CDR1 as GTSNPN and CDR2 as SVGIG (reference sequence). This CDR3 region has 11 residues. DNA of the CDR3: TGTGCCTGGGGGGAATACAATGAGCAGTTCTTC. As protein: CAWGEYNEQFF. Filled out from reference TRBV30 and TRBJ2-1, the complete variable domain reads SQTIHQWPATLVQPVGSPLSLECTVEGTSNPNLYWYRQAAGRGLQLLFYSVGIGQISSEVPQNLSASRPQDRQFILSSKKLLLSDSGFYLCAWGEYNEQFFGPGTRLTVL.

This clonotype showed up many times. The chain is built from TRBV5-5 and TRBJ2-7; tentatively, D is TRBD1 or TRBD2 (5 bases each). Deletions cut 1 base from V and 2 bases from J, with 10 bases between. This CDR3 spans 14 amino acids. Germline CDR1 and CDR2: SGHKS and YYEKEE (reference sequence). The CDR3 loop is CASSLSGTTYEQYF. DNA for the CDR3: TGTGCCAGCAGCTTGTCCGGGACCACCTACGAGCAGTACTTC. The full variable domain, with the rest looked up from reference TRBV5-5 and TRBJ2-7, is DAGVTQSPTHLIKTRGQQVTLRCSPISGHKSVSWYQQVLGQGPQFIFQYYEKEERGRGNFPDRFSARQFPNYSSELNVNALLLGDSALYLCASSLSGTTYEQYFGPGTRLTVT.